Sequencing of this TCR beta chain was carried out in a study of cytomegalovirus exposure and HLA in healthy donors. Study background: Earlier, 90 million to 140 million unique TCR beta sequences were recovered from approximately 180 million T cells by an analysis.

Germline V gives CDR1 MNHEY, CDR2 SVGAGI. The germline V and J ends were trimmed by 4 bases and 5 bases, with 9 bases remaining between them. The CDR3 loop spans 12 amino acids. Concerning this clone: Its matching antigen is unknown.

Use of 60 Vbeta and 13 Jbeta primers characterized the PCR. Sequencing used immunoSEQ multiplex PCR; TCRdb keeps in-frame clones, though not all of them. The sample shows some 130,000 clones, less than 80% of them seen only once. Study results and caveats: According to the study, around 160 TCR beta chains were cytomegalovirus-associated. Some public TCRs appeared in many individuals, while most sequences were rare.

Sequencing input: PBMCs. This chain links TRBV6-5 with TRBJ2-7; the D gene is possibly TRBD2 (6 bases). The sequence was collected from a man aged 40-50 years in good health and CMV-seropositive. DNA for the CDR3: TGTGCCAGCAGTTCCGCGGGGCACGAGCAGTACTTC. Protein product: CASSSAGHEQYF.